Described below is a single T cell receptor beta chain sequence and its context. What it recognizes is unknown. The data were obtained in a study of monozygotic twins with inflammatory bowel disease. Study results and limitations: The results supported no single strong signal or clonotype associated with IBD. Differing immunosuppressive treatments may have added variability to patient repertoires.

Germline CDR1 is MNHEY and CDR2 is SMNVEV (reference sequence). The CDR3 is made up of 14 amino acids. Template switching was used to attach UMIs, which incorporated a 6-nucleotide sample barcode. TCRdb re-called the 5' RACE reads and gives one entry per CDR3 protein, without DNA. In all, the sample yields 150,000 to 200,000 distinct CDR3 sequences. This clonotype originated in a human donor with ulcerative colitis or Crohn's disease, or a healthy co-twin of an affected twin (not recorded which). The rearrangement uses TRBV27 and TRBJ1-1. Sequencing was performed on blood. The CDR3 is CASSSGIMNTEAFF.